A single sample is the source of the 13 T cell receptor beta chains below, sequenced in a study of spatial heterogeneity in lung cancer. One entry per CDR3 protein results from TCRdb running MiXCR on the 5' RACE reads. The sample has some 43,000 distinct CDR3 sequences, about 11% seen once; the top ten hold more than 15%. Time point meaning: blood at routine non-recurrence follow-up after resection. This sample comprised PBMCs, obtained at follow-up. These TCRs come from a female donor with early-stage non-small cell lung cancer.

This clonotype was counted many times. The V call is TRBV27, the J call TRBJ1-1; perhaps TRBD1 as D (6 bases). The CDR3 consists of 15 residues. V lost 0 bases and J lost 0, with 8 bases in between. CDR1 and CDR2 (germline): MNHEY, SMNVEV (reference sequence). CDR3 in amino acids: CASSLSRGLNTEAFF. CDR3 DNA sequence: TGTGCCAGCAGTTTATCCAGGGGCCTGAACACTGAAGCTTTCTTT.

This chain uses TRBV3-1 with TRBJ1-4; D ambiguous. The CDR3 is 13 amino acids. Looked up from germline, CDR1 is LGHDT and CDR2 is YNNKEL (reference sequence). V lost 0 bases and J lost 8, with 7 bases in between. The DNA for the CDR3 is TGTGCCAGCAGCCAAGACCCCAGGGAAAAACTGTTTTTT. Its protein product is CASSQDPREKLFF. Together with reference TRBV3-1 and TRBJ1-4, the CDR3 gives the full variable domain: DTAVSQTPKYLVTQMGNDKSIKCEQNLGHDTMYWYKQDSKKFLKIMFSYNNKELIINETVPNRFSPKSPDKAHLNLHINSLELGDSAVYFCASSQDPREKLFFGSGTQLSVL.

In this sample, this clonotype turned up many times. The chain couples TRBV19 to TRBJ2-5; maybe TRBD2 (5 bases). V lost 7 bases, J lost 5 bases, and 11 bases lay in between. The CDR3 extends over 12 amino acids. Germline loops: CDR1 LNHDA, CDR2 SQIVND (reference sequence). For the CDR3, the DNA is TGTGCCAGTAAAACACCGGGGGAGACCCAGTACTTC. This gives the protein CASKTPGETQYF. The whole variable domain, filled in from reference TRBV19 and TRBJ2-5, reads DGGITQSPKYLFRKEGQNVTLSCEQNLNHDAMYWYRQDPGQGLRLIYYSQIVNDFQKGDIAEGYSVSREKKESFPLTVTSAQKNPTAFYLCASKTPGETQYFGPGTRLLVL.

This clonotype was recorded many times. The chain combines TRBV6-6 with TRBJ1-2, with no clear D. The CDR3 has 15 residues. CDR1 and CDR2 (germline): MNHNY, SVGAGI (reference sequence). The V end was cut by 5 bases, the J end by 3 bases, with 16 bases between. The CDR3: CASSPGGFNDYGYTF. For the CDR3, the DNA is TGTGCCAGCAGTCCGGGAGGGTTTAACGACTATGGCTACACCTTC.

Many counts were recorded for this clonotype. The CDR3 end shows no conserved phenylalanine or tryptophan, and so a read error is likely. The DNA is omitted, as the CDR3 cannot be located on it reliably, and the CDR3 follows TCRdb's listing. This chain joins TRBV2 and TRBJ2-1; the listed D gene, TRBD2, was not tested against the DNA. Germline V lookup: CDR1 SNHLY, CDR2 FYNNEI. The CDR3 is 11 amino acids long, termini counted. The CDR3 sequence is CASSGRNSEFI.

The DNA of the CDR3 is TGTGCCAGCAGTTTAAGTTTGGGCGGACTAGGGTCCTACGAGCAGTACTTC. Translated: CASSLSLGGLGSYEQYF. The chain employs TRBV28 and TRBJ2-7; the match to TRBD2 covers 7 bases. Germline CDR1 is MDHEN and CDR2 is SYDVKM. The V gene end was trimmed by 2 bases and the J gene end by 1 base; junction bases not matched to a gene: 11. CDR3 size: 17 residues.

This clonotype was observed a few times. The gene calls are TRBV20-1 and TRBJ1-2; no reliable D call. Per germline, CDR1 DFQATT and CDR2 SNEGSKA (reference sequence). Trimming took off 3 bases at V and 12 bases at J, with 17 bases between the two ends. The CDR3 is 12 residues long. The CDR3, as DNA: TGCAGTGCTAGCCCCCGGACGGTCAAAAACACCTTC. Encoded protein: CSASPRTVKNTF.

The chain couples TRBV20-1 to TRBJ1-6, with a possible D match to TRBD1 (5 bases). V lost 7 bases, J lost 9 bases, and 13 bases lay in between. The CDR3 has 12 residues. CDR1 is DFQATT, CDR2 SNEGSKA, per germline (reference sequence). The CDR3 DNA is TGCAGTGTTTGGACAAGTGGTTCACCCCTCCACTTT. Its translation: CSVWTSGSPLHF.

Ten or more counts support this clonotype. The chain recombines TRBV12-3 or TRBV12-4 with TRBJ1-5; tentatively, D is TRBD1 (6 bases). Trimming took 5 bases from V and 6 from J, leaving 14 bases between them. This CDR3 is built from 14 residues. CDR3: CASSLTGESQPQHF. The CDR3 DNA is TGTGCCAGCAGTCTGACAGGAGAGAGTCAGCCCCAGCATTTT.

There are many counts of this clonotype. This sequence joins TRBV6-4 and TRBJ1-1, with 8 bases fitting TRBD1. This CDR3 is 14 amino acids long. Looked up from germline, CDR1 is MRHNA and CDR2 is SNTAGT. Trimming cost V 7 bases and J 10 bases; bases outside gene matches: 14. DNA for the CDR3: TGTGCCAGCATAGGACAGGGATCACGAAGAGGAGCTTTCTTT. This translates into CASIGQGSRRGAFF.

Comment on this clonotype: A much larger clone differs by one base, so this may be a read error. This chain connects TRBV6-5 to TRBJ2-7; D assignment may be TRBD1 or TRBD2 (5 bases each). Germline-derived CDR1 and CDR2 are MNHEY and SVGAGI. This CDR3 contains 15 residues. V was clipped by 5 bases and J by 5 bases, with 19 bases between them. The CDR3 is CASSRTQGRFHEQYF. CDR3 DNA: TGTGCCAGCAGTCGTACCCAGGGACGTTTCCACGAGCAGTACTTC.

This clonotype appeared many times. The V gene is TRBV9, the J gene TRBJ2-7; TRBD1 aligns across 7 bases. J gave up 4 bases and V 3 bases, and 1 base lay outside the gene matches. The CDR3 runs 12 residues. CDR1 and CDR2 (germline): SGDLS, YYNGEE. The DNA of the CDR3 is TGTGCCAGCAGCGGACAGGGTTACGAGCAGTACTTC. Translating gives CASSGQGYEQYF. Complete variable domain (other parts from reference TRBV9 and TRBJ2-7): DSGVTQTPKHLITATGQRVTLRCSPRSGDLSVYWYQQSLDQGLQFLIQYYNGEERAKGNILERFSAQQFPDLHSELNLSSLELGDSALYFCASSGQGYEQYFGPGTRLTVT.

This clonotype was detected ten times or more. The chain uses TRBV2 and TRBJ2-2, with TRBD1 identical over 7 bases. Germline CDR1 reads SNHLY; CDR2 reads FYNNEI. With V trimmed by 4 bases and J by 4 bases, 3 bases remained unmatched. The CDR3 loop spans 14 amino acids. The CDR3 DNA follows: TGTGCCAGCAGTGGGGACAGCGTCACCGGGGAGCTGTTTTTT. This codes for CASSGDSVTGELFF.